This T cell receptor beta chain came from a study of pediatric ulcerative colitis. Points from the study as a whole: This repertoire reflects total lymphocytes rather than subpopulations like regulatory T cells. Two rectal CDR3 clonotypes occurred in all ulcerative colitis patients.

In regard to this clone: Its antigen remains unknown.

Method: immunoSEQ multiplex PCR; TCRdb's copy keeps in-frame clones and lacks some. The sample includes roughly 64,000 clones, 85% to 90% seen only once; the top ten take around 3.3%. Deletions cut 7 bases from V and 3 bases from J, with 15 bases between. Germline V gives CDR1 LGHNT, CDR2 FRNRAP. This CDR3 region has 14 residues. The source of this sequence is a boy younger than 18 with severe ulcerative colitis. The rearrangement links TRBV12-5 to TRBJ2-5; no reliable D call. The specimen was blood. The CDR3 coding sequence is TGTGCTAGTGCCCTGACCAGCCAGGAAGAGACCCAGTACTTC. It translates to CASALTSQEETQYF.